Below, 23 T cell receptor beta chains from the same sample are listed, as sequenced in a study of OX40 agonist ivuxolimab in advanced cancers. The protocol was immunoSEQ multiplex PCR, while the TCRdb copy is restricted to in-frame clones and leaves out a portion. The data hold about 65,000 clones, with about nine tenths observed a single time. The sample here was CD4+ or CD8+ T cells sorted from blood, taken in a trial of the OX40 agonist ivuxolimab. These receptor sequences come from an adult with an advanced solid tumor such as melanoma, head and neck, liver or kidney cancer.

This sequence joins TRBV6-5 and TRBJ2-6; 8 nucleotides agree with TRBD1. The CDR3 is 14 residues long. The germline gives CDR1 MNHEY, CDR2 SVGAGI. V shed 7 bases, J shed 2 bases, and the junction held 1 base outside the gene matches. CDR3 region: CASKGQAGANVLTF. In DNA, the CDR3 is TGTGCCAGCAAGGGACAGGCTGGGGCCAACGTCCTGACTTTC.

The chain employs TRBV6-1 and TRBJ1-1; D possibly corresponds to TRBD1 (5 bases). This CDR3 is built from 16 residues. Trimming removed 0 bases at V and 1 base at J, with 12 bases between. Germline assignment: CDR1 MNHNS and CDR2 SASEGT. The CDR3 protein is CASSEARNQGNTEAFF. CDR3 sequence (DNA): TGTGCCAGCAGTGAAGCCCGTAACCAGGGGAACACTGAAGCTTTCTTT.

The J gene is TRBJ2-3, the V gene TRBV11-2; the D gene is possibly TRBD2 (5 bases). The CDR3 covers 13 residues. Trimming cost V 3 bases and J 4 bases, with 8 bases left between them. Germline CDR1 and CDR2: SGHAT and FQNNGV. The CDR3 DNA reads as TGTGCCAGCAGCTTGGGAGTGGCAGATACGCAGTATTTT. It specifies CASSLGVADTQYF.

The CDR3 nucleotides read TGTGCCAGCAGCCCCCGGCCCGAGCGCTCCAATGAGCAGTTCTTC. This gives the protein CASSPRPERSNEQFF. The chain couples TRBV9 to TRBJ2-1; D is undetermined. The germline CDR1 and CDR2 sequences are SGDLS and YYNGEE. The V end was cut by 4 bases, the J end by 6 bases, with 17 bases between. The CDR3 has 15 residues.

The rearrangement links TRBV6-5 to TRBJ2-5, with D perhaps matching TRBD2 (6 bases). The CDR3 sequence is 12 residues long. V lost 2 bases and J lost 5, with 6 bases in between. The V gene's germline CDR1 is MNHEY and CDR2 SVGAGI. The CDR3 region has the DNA TGTGCCAGCAGTTACGGGGGGGAGACCCAGTACTTC. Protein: CASSYGGETQYF.

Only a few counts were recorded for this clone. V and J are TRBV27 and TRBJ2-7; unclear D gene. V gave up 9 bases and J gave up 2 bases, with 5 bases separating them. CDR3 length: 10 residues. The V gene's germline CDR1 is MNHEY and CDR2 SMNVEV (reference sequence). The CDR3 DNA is TGTGCCAGTCCCACCTACGAGCAGTACTTC. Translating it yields CASPTYEQYF.

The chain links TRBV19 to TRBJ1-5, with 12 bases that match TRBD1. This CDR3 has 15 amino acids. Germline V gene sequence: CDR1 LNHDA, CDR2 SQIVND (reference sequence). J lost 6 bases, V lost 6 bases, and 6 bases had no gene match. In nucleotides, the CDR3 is TGTGCCAGTAGCCCCGGGACAGGGGGCGGTCAGCCCCAGCATTTT. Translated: CASSPGTGGGQPQHF.

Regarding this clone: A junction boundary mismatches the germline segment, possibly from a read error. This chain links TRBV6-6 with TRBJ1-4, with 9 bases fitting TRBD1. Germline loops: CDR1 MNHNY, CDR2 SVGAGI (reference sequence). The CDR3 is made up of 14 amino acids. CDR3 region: CASSPVPGQGKTLF. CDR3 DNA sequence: TGTGCCAGCAGCCCCGTCCCGGGACAGGGAAAAACGCTTTTT.

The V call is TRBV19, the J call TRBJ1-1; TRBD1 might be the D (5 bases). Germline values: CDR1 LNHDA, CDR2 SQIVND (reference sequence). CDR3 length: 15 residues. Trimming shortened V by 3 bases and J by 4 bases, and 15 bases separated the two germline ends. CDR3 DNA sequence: TGTGCCAGTAGTATTGGGGCAGGGATGTCCACTGAAGCTTTCTTT. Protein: CASSIGAGMSTEAFF.

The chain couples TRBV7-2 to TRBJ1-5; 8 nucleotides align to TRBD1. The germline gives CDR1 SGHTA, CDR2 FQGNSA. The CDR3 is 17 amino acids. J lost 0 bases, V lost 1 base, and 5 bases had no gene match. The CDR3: CASSLVAGGYSNQPQHF. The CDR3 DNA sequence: TGTGCCAGCAGCTTAGTGGCAGGGGGCTATAGCAATCAGCCCCAGCATTTT.

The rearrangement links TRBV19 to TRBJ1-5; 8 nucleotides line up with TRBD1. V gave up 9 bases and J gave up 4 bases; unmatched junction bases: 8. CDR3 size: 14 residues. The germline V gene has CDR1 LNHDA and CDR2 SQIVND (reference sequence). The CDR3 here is CASESQGGNQPQHF. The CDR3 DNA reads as TGTGCCAGCGAATCACAGGGGGGGAATCAGCCCCAGCATTTT.

This chain's CDR3 is CASQLSPGQGADGYTF. CDR3 nucleotide sequence: TGCGCCAGCCAACTGTCACCGGGACAGGGGGCGGATGGCTACACCTTC. The chain has TRBV5-1 and TRBJ1-2; TRBD1 matches at 12 bases. This CDR3 contains 16 residues. Germline values: CDR1 SGHRS, CDR2 YFSETQ. After removal of 7 bases from V and 6 bases from J, the junction contained 13 bases not matched to a gene. The full variable domain, in which reference TRBV5-1 and TRBJ1-2 provide the parts outside the CDR3, is KAGVTQTPRYLIKTRGQQVTLSCSPISGHRSVSWYQQTPGQGLQFLFEYFSETQRNKGNFPGRFSGRQFSNSRSEMNVSTLELGDSALYLCASQLSPGQGADGYTFGSGTRLTVV.

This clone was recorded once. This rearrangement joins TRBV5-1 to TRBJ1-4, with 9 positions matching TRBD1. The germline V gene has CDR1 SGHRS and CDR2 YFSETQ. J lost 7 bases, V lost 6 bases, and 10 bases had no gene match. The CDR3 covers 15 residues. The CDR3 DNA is TGCGCCAGCAACCCGGGACAGGGTGTATTTGAAAAACTGTTTTTT. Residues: CASNPGQGVFEKLFF.

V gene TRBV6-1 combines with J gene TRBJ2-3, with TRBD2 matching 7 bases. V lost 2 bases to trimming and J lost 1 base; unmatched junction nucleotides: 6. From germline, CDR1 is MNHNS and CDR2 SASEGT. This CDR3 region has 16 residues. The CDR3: CASSEYFSGGTDTQYF. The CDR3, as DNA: TGTGCCAGCAGTGAATACTTCAGCGGGGGCACAGATACGCAGTATTTT.

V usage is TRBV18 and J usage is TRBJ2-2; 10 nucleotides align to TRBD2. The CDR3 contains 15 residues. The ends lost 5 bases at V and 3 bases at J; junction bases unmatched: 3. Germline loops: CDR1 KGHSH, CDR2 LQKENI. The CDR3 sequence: CASSSSGGDTGELFF. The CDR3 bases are TGTGCCAGCTCATCTAGCGGGGGAGACACCGGGGAGCTGTTTTTT.

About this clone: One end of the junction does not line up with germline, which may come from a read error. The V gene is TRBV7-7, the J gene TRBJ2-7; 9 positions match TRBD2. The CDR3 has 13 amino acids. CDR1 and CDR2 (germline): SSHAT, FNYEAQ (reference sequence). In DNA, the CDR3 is TGTGCTAGCAGCTTAGCGGGAGCGTACGAGCAGTACTTC. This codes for CASSLAGAYEQYF.

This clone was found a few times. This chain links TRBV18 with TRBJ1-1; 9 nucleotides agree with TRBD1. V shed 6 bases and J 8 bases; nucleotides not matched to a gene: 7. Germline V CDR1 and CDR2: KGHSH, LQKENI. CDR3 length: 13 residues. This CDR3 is CASSQQGAEEAFF. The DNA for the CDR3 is TGTGCCAGCTCCCAACAGGGGGCTGAGGAAGCTTTCTTT.

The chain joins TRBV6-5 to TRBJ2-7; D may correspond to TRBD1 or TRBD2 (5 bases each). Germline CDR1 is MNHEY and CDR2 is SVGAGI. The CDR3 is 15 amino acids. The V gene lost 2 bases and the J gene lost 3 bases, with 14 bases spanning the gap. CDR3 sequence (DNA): TGTGCCAGCAGTTACAGGGACCCCGCAATCTACGAGCAGTACTTC. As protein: CASSYRDPAIYEQYF.

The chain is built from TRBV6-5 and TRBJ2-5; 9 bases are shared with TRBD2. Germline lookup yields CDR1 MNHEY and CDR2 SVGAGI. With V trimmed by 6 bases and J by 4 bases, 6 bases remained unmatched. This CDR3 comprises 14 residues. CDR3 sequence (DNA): TGTGCCAGCAGGGCGGGGGGGCCAGGAGAGACCCAGTACTTC. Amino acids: CASRAGGPGETQYF.

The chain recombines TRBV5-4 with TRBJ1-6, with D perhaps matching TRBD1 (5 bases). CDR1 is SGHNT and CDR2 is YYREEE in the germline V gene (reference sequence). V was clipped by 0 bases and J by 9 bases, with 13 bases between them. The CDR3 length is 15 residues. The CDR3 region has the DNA TGTGCCAGCAGCTTGGCGCGGGGCGAAAGTTCACCCCTCCACTTT. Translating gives CASSLARGESSPLHF.

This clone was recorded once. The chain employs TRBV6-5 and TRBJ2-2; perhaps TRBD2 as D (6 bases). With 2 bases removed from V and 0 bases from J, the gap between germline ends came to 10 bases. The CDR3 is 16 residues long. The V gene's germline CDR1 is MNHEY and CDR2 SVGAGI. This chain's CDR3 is CASSYRPGANTGELFF. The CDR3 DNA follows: TGTGCCAGCAGTTACCGTCCGGGGGCGAACACCGGGGAGCTGTTTTTT.

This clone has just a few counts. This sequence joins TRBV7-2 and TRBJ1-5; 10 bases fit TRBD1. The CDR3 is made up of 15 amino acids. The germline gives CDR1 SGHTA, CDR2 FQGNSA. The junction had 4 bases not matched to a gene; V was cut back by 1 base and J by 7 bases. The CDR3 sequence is CASSLGGTGAQPQHF. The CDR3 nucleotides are TGTGCCAGCAGCTTAGGAGGGACAGGGGCCCAGCCCCAGCATTTT.

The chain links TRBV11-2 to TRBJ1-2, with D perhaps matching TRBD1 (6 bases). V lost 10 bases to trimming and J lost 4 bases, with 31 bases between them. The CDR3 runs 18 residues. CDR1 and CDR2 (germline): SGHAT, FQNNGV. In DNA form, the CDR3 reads TGTGCCACATTTGGGGTGGGGGGCCGGGCGAACCACCTCTATGGCTACACCTTC. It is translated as CATFGVGGRANHLYGYTF.